This is a list of T cell receptor beta chains from one sample in a study of cytomegalovirus exposure and HLA in healthy donors. Only in-frame clones appear in the TCRdb table, and some are missing; sequencing was by immunoSEQ multiplex PCR. The data contain 220,000 or so clones, approximately 90% of them seen just once; the ten biggest clones take up more than 1%. The sequenced sample was PBMCs. The origin of the receptors is a woman aged 18-29 years in good health and CMV-seronegative. Both conserved end residues are part of each CDR3. Fields, in order: clone size, D gene, J gene, V gene, CDR3 DNA, CDR3 protein. A D gene is named only where the DNA matches it firmly. Rows may omit the clone size; those that give it use once, few, many or a size class.

>few|.|TRBJ1-1|TRBV6-1
TGTGCCAGCAGTAAAACAGGGTTGGGCACTGAAGCTTTCTTT
CASSKTGLGTEAFF
>.|.|TRBJ2-6|TRBV30
TGTGCCTGGACCAGCAGGGTTACTGGGGCCAACGTCCTGACTTTC
CAWTSRVTGANVLTF
>.|.|TRBJ1-6|TRBV9
TGTGCCAGCAATCTCTATAATTCACCCCTCCACTTT
CASNLYNSPLHF
>.|.|TRBJ2-2|TRBV7-9
TGTGCCAGCAGCTTAGAGGGGAACTCCGGGGAGCTGTTTTTT
CASSLEGNSGELFF
>.|.|TRBJ1-5|TRBV10-3
TGTGCCATCAGTGAGTCAGGCGGGCAGCCCCAGCATTTT
CAISESGGQPQHF
>.|.|TRBJ2-1|TRBV27
TGTGCCAGCAGTTTGGCGCGGGCCTCCTACAATGAGCAGTTCTTC
CASSLARASYNEQFF
>.|.|TRBJ1-1|TRBV5-4
TGTGCCAGCACAGGGACTGATGCCACTGAAGCTTTCTTT
CASTGTDATEAFF
>.|.|TRBJ2-5|TRBV5-1
TGCGCCAGCAGCTTGGTCGGACAGAGTGGAGAGACCCAGTACTTC
CASSLVGQSGETQYF
>.|.|TRBJ1-2|TRBV5-4
TGTGCCAGCAGCACGCGCCAAACCTCACCTAACTATGGCTACACCTTC
CASSTRQTSPNYGYTF
>.|.|TRBJ2-7|TRBV6-1
TGTGCCAGCAGTGCCCTGACAGAAACCTACGAGCAGTACTTC
CASSALTETYEQYF
>.|TRBD1|TRBJ2-7|TRBV7-9
TGTGCCAGCAGCTTAGCGCCGACAGGGAATAAGTACGAGCAGTACTTC
CASSLAPTGNKYEQYF
>.|.|TRBJ2-7|TRBV18
TGTGCCAGCTCACCAGACTATTACGAGCAGTACTTC
CASSPDYYEQYF
>.|TRBD2|TRBJ2-7|TRBV5-5
TGTGCCAGCAGCTTCCCGGGACTAGGATCCTACGAGCAGTACTTC
CASSFPGLGSYEQYF
>.|.|TRBJ1-1|TRBV10-3
TGTGCCATCAGAAAGGACCTGGGCCCCGACGAGGGAGCTTTCTTT
CAIRKDLGPDEGAFF
>.|.|TRBJ1-5|TRBV19
TGTGCCAGTAGCCTAATACAGGGACGAGGCCAGCCCCAGCATTTT
CASSLIQGRGQPQHF
>.|TRBD1|TRBJ1-1|TRBV7-2
TGTGCCAGCAGCTTGACAGGGTTGAACACTGAAGCTTTCTTT
CASSLTGLNTEAFF
>.|TRBD2|TRBJ2-1|TRBV10-3
TGTGCCATCAGCTCCGGGACTAGCGGGAGAGGGGGCTCCTACAATGAGCAGTTCTTC
CAISSGTSGRGGSYNEQFF
>once|TRBD2|TRBJ2-5|TRBV11-2
TGTGCCAGCAGCTCCGGCGGGGGTGCCCCCTTCCAAGAGACCCAGTACTTC
CASSSGGGAPFQETQYF
>.|.|TRBJ2-4|TRBV6-5
TGTGCCAGCAGTTACTCACGGGAGTACATTCAGTACTTC
CASSYSREYIQYF
>.|TRBD1|TRBJ2-7|TRBV6-5
TGTGCCAGCGGTGGACAGGGTCACTACGAGCAGTACTTC
CASGGQGHYEQYF
>.|.|TRBJ2-1|TRBV6-4
TGTGCCAGCAGTCGAGAATCGAGCGTTCGAAAGGCCTACAATGAGCAGTTCTTC
CASSRESSVRKAYNEQFF
>.|.|TRBJ1-5|TRBV23-1
TGCGCCAGCATGAATCCGGGGATGAGGCAGCCCCAGCATTTT
CASMNPGMRQPQHF
>.|.|TRBJ1-3|TRBV7-6
TGTGCCAGCAGCACATCCCGCAGGGGACACCTAAACCGGAACACCATATATTTT
CASSTSRRGHLNRNTIYF
>.|TRBD1|TRBJ1-5|TRBV18
TGTGCCAGCTCCCAGGGACAGGGGTCCAATCAGCCCCAGCATTTT
CASSQGQGSNQPQHF
>.|TRBD1|TRBJ2-5|TRBV14
TGTGCCAGCAGCCAAGATGCCGGGACAGCTCAAGAGACCCAGTACTTC
CASSQDAGTAQETQYF
>.|TRBD2|TRBJ2-1|TRBV2
TGTGCCAGCAGCTCGGGACTAGCGGGTCTCCACAATGAGCAGTTCTTC
CASSSGLAGLHNEQFF
>.|TRBD1|TRBJ2-7|TRBV27
TGTGCCAGCAGTCCCCTCGGGACAGGGATCCACGAGCAGTACTTC
CASSPLGTGIHEQYF
>.|TRBD1|TRBJ2-7|TRBV5-5
TGTGCCAGCAGTTCAACCCCCACAGGGGGAAGGGAGCAGTACTTC
CASSSTPTGGREQYF
>.|TRBD2|TRBJ2-5|TRBV7-2
TGTGCCAGCAGCTCAGGGACTAGCGGGAGGTGGGAGACCCAGTACTTC
CASSSGTSGRWETQYF
>.|TRBD1|TRBJ1-5|TRBV28
TGTGCCAGCAGTTCCTCCGGGACAGGGTACCGTCAGCCCCAGCATTTT
CASSSSGTGYRQPQHF
>.|TRBD2|TRBJ2-3|TRBV30
TGTGCCTGGAGTGAAGGGCTAGCGGGAGGGGCGAGCACAGATACGCAGTATTTT
CAWSEGLAGGASTDTQYF
>.|TRBD1|TRBJ1-2|TRBV10-3
TGTGCCATCAGTGGGACCTCGGACAGGGGCTATGGCTACACCTTC
CAISGTSDRGYGYTF
>.|.|TRBJ2-7|TRBV30
TGTGCCTGGACACGAACTTTGAGCTCCTACGAGCAGTACTTC
CAWTRTLSSYEQYF